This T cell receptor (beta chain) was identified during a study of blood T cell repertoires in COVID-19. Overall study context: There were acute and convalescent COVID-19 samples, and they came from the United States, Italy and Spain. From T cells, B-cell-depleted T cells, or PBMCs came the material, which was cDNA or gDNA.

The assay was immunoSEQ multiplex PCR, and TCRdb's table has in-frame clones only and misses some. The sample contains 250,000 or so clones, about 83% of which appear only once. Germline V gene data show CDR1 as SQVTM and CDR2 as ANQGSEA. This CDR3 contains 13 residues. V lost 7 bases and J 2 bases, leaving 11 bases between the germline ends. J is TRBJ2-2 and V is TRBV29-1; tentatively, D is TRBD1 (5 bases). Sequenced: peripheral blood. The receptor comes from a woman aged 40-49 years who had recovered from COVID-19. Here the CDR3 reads CSGGHLNTGELFF. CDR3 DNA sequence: TGCAGCGGTGGACACCTAAACACCGGGGAGCTGTTTTTT.